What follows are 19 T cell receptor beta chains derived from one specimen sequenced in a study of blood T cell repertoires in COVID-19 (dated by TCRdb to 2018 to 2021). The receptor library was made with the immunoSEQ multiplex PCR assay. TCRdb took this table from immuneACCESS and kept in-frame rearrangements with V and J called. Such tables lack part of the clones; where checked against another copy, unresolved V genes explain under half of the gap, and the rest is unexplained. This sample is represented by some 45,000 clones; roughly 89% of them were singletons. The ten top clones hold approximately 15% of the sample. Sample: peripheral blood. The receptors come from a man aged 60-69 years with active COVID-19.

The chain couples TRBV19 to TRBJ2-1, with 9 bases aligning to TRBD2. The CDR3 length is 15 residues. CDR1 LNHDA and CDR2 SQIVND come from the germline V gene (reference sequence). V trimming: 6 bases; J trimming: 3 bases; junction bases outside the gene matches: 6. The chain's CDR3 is CASRTGTSFYNEQFF. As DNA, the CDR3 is TGTGCCAGTAGGACCGGGACTAGCTTCTACAATGAGCAGTTCTTC.

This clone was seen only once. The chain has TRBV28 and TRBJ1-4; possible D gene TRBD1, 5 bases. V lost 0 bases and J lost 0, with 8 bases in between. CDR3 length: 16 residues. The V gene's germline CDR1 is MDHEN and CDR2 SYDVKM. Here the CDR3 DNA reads TGTGCCAGCAGTTTATGGGCGACAGCAACTAATGAAAAACTGTTTTTT. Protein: CASSLWATATNEKLFF.

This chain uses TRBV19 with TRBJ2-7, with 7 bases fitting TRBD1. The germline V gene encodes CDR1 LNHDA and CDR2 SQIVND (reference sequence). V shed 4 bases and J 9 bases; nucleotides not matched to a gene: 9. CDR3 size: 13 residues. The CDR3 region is CASSTGRQGTQYF. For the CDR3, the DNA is TGTGCCAGTAGTACCGGTCGACAGGGAACGCAGTACTTC.

CDR3 bases: TGTGCCAGCAGCTCATCCCCCCGGGGAAGCACAGATACGCAGTATTTT. Its protein product is CASSSSPRGSTDTQYF. V and J are TRBV11-2 and TRBJ2-3, with D perhaps TRBD2 (5 bases). Germline V gene sequence: CDR1 SGHAT, CDR2 FQNNGV. The V end lost 4 bases, the J end lost 0 bases, and 14 bases lay between the germline ends. The CDR3 extends over 16 amino acids.

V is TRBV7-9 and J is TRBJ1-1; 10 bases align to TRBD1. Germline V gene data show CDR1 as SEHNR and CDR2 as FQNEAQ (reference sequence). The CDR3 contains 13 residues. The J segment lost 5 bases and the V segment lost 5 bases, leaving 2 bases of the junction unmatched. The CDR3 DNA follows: TGTGCCAGCAGCGAGGGACAGGGGACTGAAGCTTTCTTT. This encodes CASSEGQGTEAFF.

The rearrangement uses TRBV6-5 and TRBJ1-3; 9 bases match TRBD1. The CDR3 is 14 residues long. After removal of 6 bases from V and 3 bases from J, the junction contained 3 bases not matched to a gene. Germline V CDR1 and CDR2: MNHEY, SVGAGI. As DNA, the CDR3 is TGTGCCAGCAGGGCGACAGGGGGTGGAAACACCATATATTTT. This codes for CASRATGGGNTIYF.

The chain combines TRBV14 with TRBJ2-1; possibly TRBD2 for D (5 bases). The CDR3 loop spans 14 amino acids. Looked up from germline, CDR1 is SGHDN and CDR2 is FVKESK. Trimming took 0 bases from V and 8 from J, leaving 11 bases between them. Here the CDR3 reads CASSQDLASDEQFF. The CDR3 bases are TGTGCCAGCAGCCAAGATCTAGCTTCGGATGAGCAGTTCTTC.

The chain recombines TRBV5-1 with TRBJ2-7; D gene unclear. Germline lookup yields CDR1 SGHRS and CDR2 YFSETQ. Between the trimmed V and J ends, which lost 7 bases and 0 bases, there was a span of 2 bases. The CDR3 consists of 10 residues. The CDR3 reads CASRSYEQYF. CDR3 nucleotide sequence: TGCGCCAGCCGCTCCTACGAGCAGTACTTC. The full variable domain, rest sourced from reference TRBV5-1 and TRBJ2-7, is KAGVTQTPRYLIKTRGQQVTLSCSPISGHRSVSWYQQTPGQGLQFLFEYFSETQRNKGNFPGRFSGRQFSNSRSEMNVSTLELGDSALYLCASRSYEQYFGPGTRLTVT.

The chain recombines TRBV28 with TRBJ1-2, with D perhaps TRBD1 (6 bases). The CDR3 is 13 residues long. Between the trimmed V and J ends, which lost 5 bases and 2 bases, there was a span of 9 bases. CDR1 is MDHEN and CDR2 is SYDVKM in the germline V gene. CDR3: CASSQGQNYGYTF. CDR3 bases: TGTGCCAGCAGTCAGGGACAAAACTATGGCTACACCTTC.

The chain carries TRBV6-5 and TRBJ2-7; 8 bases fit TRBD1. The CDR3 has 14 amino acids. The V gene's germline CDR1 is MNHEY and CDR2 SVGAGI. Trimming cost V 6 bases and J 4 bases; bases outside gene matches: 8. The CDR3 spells CASSHSRGRYEQYF. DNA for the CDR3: TGTGCCAGCAGCCACTCCAGGGGGCGATACGAGCAGTACTTC.

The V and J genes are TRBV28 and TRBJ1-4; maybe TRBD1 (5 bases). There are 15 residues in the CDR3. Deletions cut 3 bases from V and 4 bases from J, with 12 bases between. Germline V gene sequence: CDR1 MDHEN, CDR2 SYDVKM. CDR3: CASSLGGGYNEKLFF. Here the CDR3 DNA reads TGTGCCAGCAGTTTGGGGGGGGGTTATAATGAAAAACTGTTTTTT.

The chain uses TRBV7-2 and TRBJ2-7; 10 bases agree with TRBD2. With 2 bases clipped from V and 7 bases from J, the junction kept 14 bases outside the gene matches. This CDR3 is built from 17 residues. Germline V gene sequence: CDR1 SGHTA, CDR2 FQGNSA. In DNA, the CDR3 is TGTGCCAGCAGCTTAAGTCTGGCTAGCGGGGGACTAGGGGAGCAGTACTTC. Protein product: CASSLSLASGGLGEQYF.

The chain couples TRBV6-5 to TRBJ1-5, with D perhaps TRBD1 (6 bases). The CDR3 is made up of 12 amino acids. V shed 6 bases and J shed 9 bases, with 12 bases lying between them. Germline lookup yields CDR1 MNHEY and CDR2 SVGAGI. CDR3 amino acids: CASRPGDGPQHF. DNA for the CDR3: TGTGCCAGCAGGCCAGGGGATGGGCCCCAGCATTTT.

CDR3 loop: CASSLDTSVQYF. CDR3 in DNA: TGTGCCAGCAGCTTGGATACTAGCGTACAGTACTTC. The chain couples TRBV7-6 to TRBJ2-7; 7 nucleotides align to TRBD2. Germline V gene lookup returns CDR1 SGHVS and CDR2 FNYEAQ. V shed 3 bases and J 10 bases; nucleotides not matched to a gene: 6. The CDR3 has 12 amino acids.

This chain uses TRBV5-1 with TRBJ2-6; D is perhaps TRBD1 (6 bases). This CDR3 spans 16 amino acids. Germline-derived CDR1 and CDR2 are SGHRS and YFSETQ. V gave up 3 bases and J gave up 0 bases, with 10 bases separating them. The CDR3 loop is CASSWDTYSGANVLTF. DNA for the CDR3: TGCGCCAGCAGCTGGGACACATACTCTGGGGCCAACGTCCTGACTTTC. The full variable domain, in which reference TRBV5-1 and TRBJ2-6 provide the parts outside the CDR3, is KAGVTQTPRYLIKTRGQQVTLSCSPISGHRSVSWYQQTPGQGLQFLFEYFSETQRNKGNFPGRFSGRQFSNSRSEMNVSTLELGDSALYLCASSWDTYSGANVLTFGAGSRLTVL.

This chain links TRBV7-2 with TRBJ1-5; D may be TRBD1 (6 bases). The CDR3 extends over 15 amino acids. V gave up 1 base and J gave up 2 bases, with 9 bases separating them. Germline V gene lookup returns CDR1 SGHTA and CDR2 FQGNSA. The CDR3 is CASSLDRAGNQPQHF. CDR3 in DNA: TGTGCCAGCAGCTTAGACAGGGCGGGCAATCAGCCCCAGCATTTT.

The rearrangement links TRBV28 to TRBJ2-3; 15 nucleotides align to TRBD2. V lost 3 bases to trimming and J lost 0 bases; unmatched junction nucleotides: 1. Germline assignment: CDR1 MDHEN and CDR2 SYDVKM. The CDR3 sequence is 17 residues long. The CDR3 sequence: CASSFGTSGRSTDTQYF. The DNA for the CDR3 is TGTGCCAGCAGTTTCGGGACTAGCGGGAGGAGCACAGATACGCAGTATTTT. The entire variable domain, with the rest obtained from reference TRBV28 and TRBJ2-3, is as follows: DVKVTQSSRYLVKRTGEKVFLECVQDMDHENMFWYRQDPGLGLRLIYFSYDVKMKEKGDIPEGYSVSREKKERFSLILESASTNQTSMYLCASSFGTSGRSTDTQYFGPGTRLTVL.

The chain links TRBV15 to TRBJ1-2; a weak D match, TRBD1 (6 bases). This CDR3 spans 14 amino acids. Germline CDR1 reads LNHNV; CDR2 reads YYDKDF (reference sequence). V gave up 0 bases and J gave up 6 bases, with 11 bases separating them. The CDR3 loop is CATSRDAGADGYTF. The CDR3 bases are TGTGCCACCAGCAGAGATGCAGGGGCCGATGGCTACACCTTC.

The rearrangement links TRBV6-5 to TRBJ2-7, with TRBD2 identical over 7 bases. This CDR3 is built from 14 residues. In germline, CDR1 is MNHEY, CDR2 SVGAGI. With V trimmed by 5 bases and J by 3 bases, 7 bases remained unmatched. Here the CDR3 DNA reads TGTGCCAGCAGTCCCAGCGGGGTATACTACGAGCAGTACTTC. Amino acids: CASSPSGVYYEQYF.